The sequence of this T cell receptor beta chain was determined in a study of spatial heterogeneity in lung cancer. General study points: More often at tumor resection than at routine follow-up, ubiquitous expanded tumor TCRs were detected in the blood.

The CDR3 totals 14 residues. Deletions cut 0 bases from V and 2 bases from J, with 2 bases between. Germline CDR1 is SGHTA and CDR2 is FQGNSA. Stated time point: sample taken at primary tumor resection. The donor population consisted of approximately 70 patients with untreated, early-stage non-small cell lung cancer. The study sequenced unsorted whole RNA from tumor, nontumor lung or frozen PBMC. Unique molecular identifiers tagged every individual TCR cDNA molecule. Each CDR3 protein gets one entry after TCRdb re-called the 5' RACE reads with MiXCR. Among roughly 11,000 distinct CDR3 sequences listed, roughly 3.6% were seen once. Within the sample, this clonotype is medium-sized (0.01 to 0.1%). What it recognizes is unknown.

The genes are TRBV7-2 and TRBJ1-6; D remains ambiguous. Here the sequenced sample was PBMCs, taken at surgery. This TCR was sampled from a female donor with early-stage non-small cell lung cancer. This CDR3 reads CASSLATYNSPLHF. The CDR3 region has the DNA TGTGCCAGCAGCTTAGCGACCTATAATTCACCCCTCCACTTT.